Shown below are 10 T cell receptor beta chains from a single sample sequenced in a study of shared clonotypes between healthy human individuals. Assay: immunoSEQ multiplex PCR; the TCRdb copy retains only in-frame clones and omits some. Of 500,000 to 550,000 clones detected, roughly 95% appear once; the ten largest clones hold approximately 0.06%. The sample taken for sequencing was naive CD4+ T cells sorted from blood. The sample's subset: CD45RA+ positively selected. The receptor source for this set is a woman aged 30 to 39 in good health.

The V gene is TRBV28, the J gene TRBJ2-5; 9 positions agree with TRBD2. The J call could be wrong; TRBJ2-7 is a better fit for the DNA end. Germline CDR1 MDHEN, CDR2 SYDVKM. This CDR3 is 14 amino acids long. CDR3 sequence reads: CASSSGTSFYEQYF. The CDR3 DNA follows: TGTGCCAGCAGTTCCGGGACTAGCTTCTACGAGCAGTACTTC.

J is TRBJ2-7 and V is TRBV7-2; D gene unclear. This CDR3 is 15 amino acids long. Trimming took 4 bases from V and 3 from J, leaving 16 bases between them. CDR1 SGHTA and CDR2 FQGNSA come from the germline V gene. The CDR3 coding sequence is TGTGCCAGCAGCTCCCCCGACTTAATAAACTACGAGCAGTACTTC. This sequence encodes CASSSPDLINYEQYF.

The rearrangement uses TRBV7-9 and TRBJ2-1, with 8 bases fitting TRBD2. V lost 4 bases, J lost 5 bases, and 7 bases stayed unmatched. This CDR3 is 15 amino acids long. The germline CDR1 and CDR2 sequences are SEHNR and FQNEAQ (reference sequence). The CDR3 region is CASSSPGGTNNEQFF. Written as DNA, the CDR3 is TGTGCCAGCAGCTCCCCGGGGGGGACTAACAATGAGCAGTTCTTC.

This clone was seen more than once but under ten times. This rearrangement joins TRBV7-9 to TRBJ2-7, with 9 bases matching TRBD1. CDR1 SEHNR and CDR2 FQNEAQ come from the germline V gene (reference sequence). V trimming: 4 bases; J trimming: 3 bases; junction bases outside the gene matches: 7. The CDR3 is 15 residues long. The chain's CDR3 is CASSSTGTGNYEQYF. The DNA of the CDR3 is TGTGCCAGCAGCTCCACCGGGACAGGGAACTACGAGCAGTACTTC.

J is TRBJ2-5 and V is TRBV20-1; 7 bases align to TRBD1. V gave up 4 bases and J gave up 5 bases; unmatched junction bases: 1. This CDR3 has 11 residues. Germline V gene data show CDR1 as DFQATT and CDR2 as SNEGSKA (reference sequence). The CDR3 is CSANRGETQYF. CDR3 coding DNA: TGCAGTGCTAACAGGGGTGAGACCCAGTACTTC.

The chain employs TRBV6-5 and TRBJ2-3, with 13 bases that match TRBD2. The CDR3 runs to 15 residues. Germline values: CDR1 MNHEY, CDR2 SVGAGI. J was trimmed by 4 bases and V by 6 bases; bases with no gene match: 4. The CDR3 reads CASRWTSGSSDTQYF. The DNA for the CDR3 is TGTGCCAGCAGGTGGACTAGCGGGAGTTCAGATACGCAGTATTTT.

The rearrangement uses TRBV27 and TRBJ2-2; tentative D call: TRBD2 (6 bases). V was trimmed by 2 bases and J by 3 bases, leaving 7 bases between them. There are 14 residues in the CDR3. Looked up from germline, CDR1 is MNHEY and CDR2 is SMNVEV (reference sequence). The CDR3 here is CASSLAGHTGELFF. In DNA, the CDR3 is TGTGCCAGCAGTTTAGCGGGGCACACCGGGGAGCTGTTTTTT.

The chain employs TRBV6-5 and TRBJ1-1; a weak D match, TRBD1 (5 bases). This CDR3 spans 15 amino acids. The V end was cut by 8 bases, the J end by 0 bases, with 16 bases between. Germline V lookup: CDR1 MNHEY, CDR2 SVGAGI. CDR3: CASSVYGGVNTEAFF. The CDR3 bases are TGTGCCAGCTCGGTCTACGGGGGTGTGAACACTGAAGCTTTCTTT.

V usage is TRBV7-2 and J usage is TRBJ2-5; D is possibly TRBD2 (7 bases). There are 15 residues in the CDR3. Germline assignment: CDR1 SGHTA and CDR2 FQGNSA. V gave up 5 bases and J gave up 1 base, with 14 bases separating them. DNA of the CDR3: TGTGCCAGCAGCCCTGGGGGGGCTGGCCAAGAGACCCAGTACTTC. Its protein is CASSPGGAGQETQYF.

V usage is TRBV6-1 and J usage is TRBJ1-5, with 7 nucleotides matching TRBD1. The junction had 0 bases not matched to a gene; V was cut back by 4 bases and J by 0 bases. The CDR3 is 14 amino acids. The germline V gene encodes CDR1 MNHNS and CDR2 SASEGT. CDR3 nucleotide sequence: TGTGCCAGCAGTGGGGACAGTAGCAATCAGCCCCAGCATTTT. It encodes CASSGDSSNQPQHF.